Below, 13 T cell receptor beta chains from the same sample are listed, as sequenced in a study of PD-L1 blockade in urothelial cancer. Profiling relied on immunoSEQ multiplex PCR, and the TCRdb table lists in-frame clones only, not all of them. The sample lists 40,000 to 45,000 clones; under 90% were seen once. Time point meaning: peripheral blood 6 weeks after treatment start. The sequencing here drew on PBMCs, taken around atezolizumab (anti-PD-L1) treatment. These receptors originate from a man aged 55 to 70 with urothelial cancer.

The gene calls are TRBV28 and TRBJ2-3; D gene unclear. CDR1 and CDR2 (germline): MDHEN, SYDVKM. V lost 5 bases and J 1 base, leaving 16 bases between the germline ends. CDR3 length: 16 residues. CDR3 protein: CASSPPGPYGTDTQYF. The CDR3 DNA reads TGTGCCAGCAGTCCCCCGGGTCCCTACGGCACAGATACGCAGTATTTT.

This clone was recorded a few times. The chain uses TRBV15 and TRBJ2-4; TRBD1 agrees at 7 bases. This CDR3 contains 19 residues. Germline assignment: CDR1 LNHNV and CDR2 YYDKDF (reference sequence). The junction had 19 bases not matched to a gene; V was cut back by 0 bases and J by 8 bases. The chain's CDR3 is CATSRDPPGRRGLGDIQYF. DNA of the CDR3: TGTGCCACCAGCAGAGATCCTCCGGGACGAAGGGGGCTGGGGGACATTCAGTACTTC.

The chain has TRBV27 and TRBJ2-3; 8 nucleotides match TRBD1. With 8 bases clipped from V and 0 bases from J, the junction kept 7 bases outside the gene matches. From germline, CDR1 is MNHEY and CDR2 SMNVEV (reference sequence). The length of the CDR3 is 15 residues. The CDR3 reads CASRPWDRSTDTQYF. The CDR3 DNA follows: TGTGCCAGCCGACCGTGGGACAGGAGCACAGATACGCAGTATTTT.

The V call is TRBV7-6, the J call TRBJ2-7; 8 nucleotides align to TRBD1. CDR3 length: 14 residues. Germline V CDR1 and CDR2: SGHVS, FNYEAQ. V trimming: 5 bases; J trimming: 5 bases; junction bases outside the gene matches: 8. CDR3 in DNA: TGTGCCAGCAGCCCGGATGACAGGGGCCACGAGCAGTACTTC. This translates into CASSPDDRGHEQYF.

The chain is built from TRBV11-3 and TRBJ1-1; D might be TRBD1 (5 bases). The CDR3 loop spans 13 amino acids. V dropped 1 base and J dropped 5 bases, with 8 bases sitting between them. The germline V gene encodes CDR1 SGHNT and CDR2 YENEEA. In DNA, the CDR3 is TGTGCCAGCAGCTTAGCCGGGGGGACTGAAGCTTTCTTT. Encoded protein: CASSLAGGTEAFF.

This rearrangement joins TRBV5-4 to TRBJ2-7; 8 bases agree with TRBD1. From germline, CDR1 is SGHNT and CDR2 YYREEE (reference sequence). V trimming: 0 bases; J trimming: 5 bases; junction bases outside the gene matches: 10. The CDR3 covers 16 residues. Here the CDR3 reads CASSLASGQGKNEQYF. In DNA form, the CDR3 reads TGTGCCAGCAGCTTGGCCTCCGGACAGGGTAAAAACGAGCAGTACTTC.

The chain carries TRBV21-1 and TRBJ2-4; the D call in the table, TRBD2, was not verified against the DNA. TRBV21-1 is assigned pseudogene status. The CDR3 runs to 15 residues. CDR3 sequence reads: CASPERGGAKNIQYF. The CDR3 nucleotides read TGTGCCAGCCCCGAGAGGGGGGGGGCCAAAAACATTCAGTACTTC.

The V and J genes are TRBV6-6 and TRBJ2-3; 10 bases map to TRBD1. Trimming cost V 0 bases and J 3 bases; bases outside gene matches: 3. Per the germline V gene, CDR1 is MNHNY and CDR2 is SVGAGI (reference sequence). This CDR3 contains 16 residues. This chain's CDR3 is CASSYSAGQGTDTQYF. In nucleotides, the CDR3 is TGTGCCAGCAGTTACTCGGCGGGACAGGGGACAGATACGCAGTATTTT.

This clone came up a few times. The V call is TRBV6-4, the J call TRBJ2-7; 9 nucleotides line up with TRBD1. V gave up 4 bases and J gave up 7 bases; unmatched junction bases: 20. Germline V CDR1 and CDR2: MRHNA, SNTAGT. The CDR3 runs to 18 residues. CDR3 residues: CASSGLLTVPGQGSEQYF. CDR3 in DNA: TGTGCCAGCAGTGGTCTTCTTACCGTGCCGGGACAGGGAAGTGAGCAGTACTTC.

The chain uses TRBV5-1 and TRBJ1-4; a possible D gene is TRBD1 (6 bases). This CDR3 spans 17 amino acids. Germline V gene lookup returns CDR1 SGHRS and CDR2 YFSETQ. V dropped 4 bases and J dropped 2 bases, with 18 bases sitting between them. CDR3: CASSEKGGLGTNEKLFF. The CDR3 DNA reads TGCGCCAGCAGCGAAAAGGGGGGACTAGGGACTAATGAAAAACTGTTTTTT.

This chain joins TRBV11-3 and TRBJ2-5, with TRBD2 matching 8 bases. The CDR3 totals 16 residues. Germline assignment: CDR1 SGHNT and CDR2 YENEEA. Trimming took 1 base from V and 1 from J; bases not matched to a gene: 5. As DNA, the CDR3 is TGTGCCAGCAGCTTAGTGGGCGGGGGGTCCCAAGAGACCCAGTACTTC. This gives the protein CASSLVGGGSQETQYF.

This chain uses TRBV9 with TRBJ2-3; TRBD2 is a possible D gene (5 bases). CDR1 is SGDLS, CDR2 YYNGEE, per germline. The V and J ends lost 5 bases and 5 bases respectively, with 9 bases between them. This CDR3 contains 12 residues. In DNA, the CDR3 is TGTGCCAGCAGTCGGGGAGTAGATACGCAGTATTTT. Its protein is CASSRGVDTQYF.

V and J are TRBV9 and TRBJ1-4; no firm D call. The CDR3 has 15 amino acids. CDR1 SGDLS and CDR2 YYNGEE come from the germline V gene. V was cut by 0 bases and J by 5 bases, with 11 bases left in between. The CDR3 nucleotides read TGTGCCAGCAGCGTAGGTCAGTCAGGCAATGAAAAACTGTTTTTT. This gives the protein CASSVGQSGNEKLFF.